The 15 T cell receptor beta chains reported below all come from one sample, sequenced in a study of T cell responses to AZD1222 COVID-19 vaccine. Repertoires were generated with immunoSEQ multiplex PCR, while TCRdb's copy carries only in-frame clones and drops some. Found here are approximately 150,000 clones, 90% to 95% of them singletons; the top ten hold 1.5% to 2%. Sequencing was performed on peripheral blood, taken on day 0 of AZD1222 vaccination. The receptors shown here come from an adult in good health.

CDR3 coding DNA: TGCGCCAGCACACCGGGACAGCAAGTTACCGGGGAGCTGTTTTTT. Its translation: CASTPGQQVTGELFF. The V call is TRBV5-1, the J call TRBJ2-2, with 7 nucleotides matching TRBD1. J gave up 5 bases and V 6 bases, and 10 bases lay outside the gene matches. Germline V gene lookup returns CDR1 SGHRS and CDR2 YFSETQ. The CDR3 runs 15 residues.

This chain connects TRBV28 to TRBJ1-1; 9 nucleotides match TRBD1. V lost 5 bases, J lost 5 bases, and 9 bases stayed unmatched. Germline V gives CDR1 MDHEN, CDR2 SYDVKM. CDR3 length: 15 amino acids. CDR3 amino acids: CASSVQGAQGTEAFF. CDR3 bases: TGTGCCAGCAGTGTACAGGGGGCCCAGGGGACTGAAGCTTTCTTT.

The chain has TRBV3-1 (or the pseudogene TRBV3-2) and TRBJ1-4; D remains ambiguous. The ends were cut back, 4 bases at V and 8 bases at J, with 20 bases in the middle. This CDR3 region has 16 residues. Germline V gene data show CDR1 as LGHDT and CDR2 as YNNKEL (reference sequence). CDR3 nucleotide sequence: TGTGCCAGCAGCCGACAACTGGACCTCTCTTGGGAAAAACTGTTTTTT. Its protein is CASSRQLDLSWEKLFF.

The CDR3 region is CAISGQGAMEPQHF. The CDR3 DNA reads TGTGCCATCAGTGGGCAGGGGGCGATGGAGCCCCAGCATTTT. This chain uses TRBV10-3 with TRBJ1-5, with TRBD1 matching 8 bases. Germline CDR1 and CDR2: ENHRY and SYGVKD. Germline trimming cut 4 bases from V and 8 bases from J; bases unmatched to any gene: 7. The CDR3 has 14 amino acids.

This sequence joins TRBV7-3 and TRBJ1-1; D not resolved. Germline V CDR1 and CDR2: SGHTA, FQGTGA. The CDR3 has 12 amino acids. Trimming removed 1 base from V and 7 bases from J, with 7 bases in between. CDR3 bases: TGTGCCAGCAGCTTAAGGGCGGGTGAAGCTTTCTTT. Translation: CASSLRAGEAFF.

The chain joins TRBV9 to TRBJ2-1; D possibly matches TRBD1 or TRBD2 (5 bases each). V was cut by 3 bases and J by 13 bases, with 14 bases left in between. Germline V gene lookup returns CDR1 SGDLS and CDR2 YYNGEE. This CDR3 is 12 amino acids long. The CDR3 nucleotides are TGTGCCAGCAGCGGAGGGGTGCGTCAACAGTTCTTC. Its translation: CASSGGVRQQFF.

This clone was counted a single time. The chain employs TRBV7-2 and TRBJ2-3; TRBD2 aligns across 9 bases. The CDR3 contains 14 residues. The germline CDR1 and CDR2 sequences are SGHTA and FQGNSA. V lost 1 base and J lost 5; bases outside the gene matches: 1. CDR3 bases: TGTGCCAGCAGCTTAGGACTAGCGGTAGATACGCAGTATTTT. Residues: CASSLGLAVDTQYF.

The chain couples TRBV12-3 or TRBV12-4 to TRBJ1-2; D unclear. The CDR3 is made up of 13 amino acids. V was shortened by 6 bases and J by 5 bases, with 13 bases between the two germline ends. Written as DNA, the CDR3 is TGTGCCAGCAGCCGACGGCACGAATATGGCTACACCTTC. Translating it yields CASSRRHEYGYTF.

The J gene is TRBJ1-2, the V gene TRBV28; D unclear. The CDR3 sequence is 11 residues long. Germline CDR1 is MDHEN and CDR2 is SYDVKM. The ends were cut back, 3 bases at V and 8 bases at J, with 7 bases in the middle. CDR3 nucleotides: TGTGCCAGCAGTTTCGTGGGCGGCTACACCTTC. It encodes CASSFVGGYTF.

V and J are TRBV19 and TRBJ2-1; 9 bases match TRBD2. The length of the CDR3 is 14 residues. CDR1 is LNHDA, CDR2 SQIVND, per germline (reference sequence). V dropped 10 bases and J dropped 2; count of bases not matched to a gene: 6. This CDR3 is CATKLAGAYNEQFF. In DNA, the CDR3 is TGTGCCACCAAATTAGCGGGGGCCTACAATGAGCAGTTCTTC.

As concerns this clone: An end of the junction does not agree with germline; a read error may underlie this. For the CDR3, the DNA is TGTGCCAGTAGAATAGCGGGGACTGAAGCTTTCTTT. Residues: CASRIAGTEAFF. J is TRBJ1-1 and V is TRBV19; D is unresolved. CDR3 length: 12 residues. Germline V gives CDR1 LNHDA, CDR2 SQIVND (reference sequence).

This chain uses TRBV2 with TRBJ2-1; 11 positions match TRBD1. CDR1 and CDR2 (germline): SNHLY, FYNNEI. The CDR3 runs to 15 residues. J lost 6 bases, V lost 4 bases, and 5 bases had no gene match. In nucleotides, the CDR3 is TGTGCCAGCAGTGGCTCCGGGACAGGGGGCAATGAGCAGTTCTTC. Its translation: CASSGSGTGGNEQFF.

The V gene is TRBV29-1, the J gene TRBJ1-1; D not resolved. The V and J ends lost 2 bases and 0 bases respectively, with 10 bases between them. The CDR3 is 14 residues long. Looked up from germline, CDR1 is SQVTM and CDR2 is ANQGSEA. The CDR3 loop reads CSVEMASLNTEAFF. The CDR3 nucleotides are TGCAGCGTTGAAATGGCCAGTTTGAACACTGAAGCTTTCTTT.

The CDR3 reads CASSQTTGSYEQYF. The DNA of the CDR3 is TGTGCCAGCAGTCAAACGACAGGATCCTACGAGCAGTACTTC. The chain employs TRBV6-5 and TRBJ2-7; D may be TRBD1 (6 bases). The length of the CDR3 is 14 residues. With 5 bases removed from V and 1 base from J, the gap between germline ends came to 12 bases. The germline V gene has CDR1 MNHEY and CDR2 SVGAGI.

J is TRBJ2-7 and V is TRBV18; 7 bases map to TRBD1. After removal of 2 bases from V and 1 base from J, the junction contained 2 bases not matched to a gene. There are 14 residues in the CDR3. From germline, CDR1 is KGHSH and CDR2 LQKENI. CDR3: CASSPDRVSYEQYF. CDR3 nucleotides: TGTGCCAGCTCACCAGACAGGGTTTCCTACGAGCAGTACTTC.